A selection of T cell receptor beta chains follows, all from one sample in a study of blood T cell repertoires in COVID-19. Using immunoSEQ multiplex PCR, the repertoire was profiled, and TCRdb retains in-frame clones only, with some absent. The sample lists tens of thousands of clones; around 79% were seen once. The sequenced sample consisted of peripheral blood. The receptor source for this set is a woman in her 70s with acute or convalescent COVID-19. The CDR3 runs from the conserved cysteine through the conserved F or W. D genes are given only for firm matches. Part of the rows lack a size; the others show once, few, many or a class for expanded clones.

CDR3nt,CDR3aa,abundance,d_gene,j_gene,v_gene
TGCGCCAGCAGTAAGGAGCCCTCCACTGAAGCTTTCTTT,CASSKEPSTEAFF,-,-,TRBJ1-1,TRBV5-1
TGTGCCAGCAGCCAGACTAGCTTTGGGCCCTACAATGAGCAGTTCTTC,CASSQTSFGPYNEQFF,few,TRBD2,TRBJ2-1,TRBV7-6
TGTGCCAGCAGCTCAGGCGCCAGCTCTGGAAACACCATATATTTT,CASSSGASSGNTIYF,-,-,TRBJ1-3,TRBV14
TGTGCCAGCAGCTTTAACAGGAACACTGAAGCTTTCTTT,CASSFNRNTEAFF,-,-,TRBJ1-1,TRBV5-4
TGTGCCAGCAGCCAAAAGCGGGGGGTGAGCTCCTACAATGAGCAGTTCTTC,CASSQKRGVSSYNEQFF,-,TRBD2,TRBJ2-1,TRBV3-1/TRBV3-2
TGCGCCAGCAGTGAATCGGCAGGCTACGAGCAGTACTTC,CASSESAGYEQYF,-,-,TRBJ2-7,TRBV10-2
TGTGCCAGCAGCCACAGGGACGGGGAGCTGTTTTTT,CASSHRDGELFF,-,-,TRBJ2-2,TRBV5-4
TGTGCCAGCAGCTTAGTCGGGGGGACTAATGAAAAACTGTTTTTT,CASSLVGGTNEKLFF,-,-,TRBJ1-4,TRBV11-2
TGCAGCGTGACAACAGGGAATGATGCTGAAGCTTTCTTT,CSVTTGNDAEAFF,-,-,TRBJ1-1,TRBV29-1
TGTGCCAGCAGCTTAGAATGGACAGGGGGATTCTTT,CASSLEWTGGFF,-,TRBD1,TRBJ1-1,TRBV7-9
TGTGCCAGCAGGGGGACACCCTATGGCTACACCTTC,CASRGTPYGYTF,-,-,TRBJ1-2,TRBV6-4
TGTGCCAGCAGTGAGAAACAGGGTACTGAAGCTTTCTTT,CASSEKQGTEAFF,-,-,TRBJ1-1,TRBV6-1
TGTGCCAGCAGCCAAGGGGGGGGTTCCCAGCCCCAGCATTTT,CASSQGGGSQPQHF,-,-,TRBJ1-5,TRBV3-1/TRBV3-2
TGTGCCAGCAGCGTTACAGGGGACACCATATATTTT,CASSVTGDTIYF,once,TRBD1,TRBJ1-3,TRBV13
TGTGCCAGCAGTATAGCGGGGGGGAAAAACATTCAGTACTTC,CASSIAGGKNIQYF,-,TRBD2,TRBJ2-4,TRBV6-5
TGTGCCAGCAGCCCGGGACAGTGGAAGTCAAGCACAGATACGCAGTATTTT,CASSPGQWKSSTDTQYF,few,TRBD1,TRBJ2-3,TRBV14
TGTGCCAGCAGCGTAACAGGGGGCAACACTGAAGCTTTCTTT,CASSVTGGNTEAFF,-,TRBD1,TRBJ1-1,TRBV9
TGTGCCAGCAGCTTAGGTAGGACAGGGGGGTCAACTGAAGCTTTCTTT,CASSLGRTGGSTEAFF,-,TRBD1,TRBJ1-1,TRBV7-9
TGTGCCAGCAGCCAACCCTTCACAGGGGCGCCTATGGAGACCCAGTACTTC,CASSQPFTGAPMETQYF,-,TRBD1,TRBJ2-5,TRBV4-2
TGTGCCACCAGCAGAGAGCCCCCTCGGGTCGCCCGGGGGGTGAATCAGCCCCAGCATTTT,CATSREPPRVARGVNQPQHF,few,-,TRBJ1-5,TRBV15
TGCAGCGTGAGCCGGGACAGGAGCTCCTACGAGCAGTACTTC,CSVSRDRSSYEQYF,-,TRBD1,TRBJ2-7,TRBV29-1
TGTGCCAGCATAATCCCTCAGGGGAACACTGAAGCTTTCTTT,CASIIPQGNTEAFF,-,-,TRBJ1-1,TRBV2
TGTGCCACCAGCAGAGAGGGACTAGCGGGGTCCCTCGTTACTTACAATGAGCAGTTCTTC,CATSREGLAGSLVTYNEQFF,few,TRBD2,TRBJ2-1,TRBV15
TGTGCCACCAGCAGAGATTGGGCAGCCACAGATACGCAGTATTTT,CATSRDWAATDTQYF,-,-,TRBJ2-3,TRBV15
TGTGCCTGGAGGGGGGGGACAGGGGCGTCCAGGGGGATTCGAGCTTTCTTT,CAWRGGTGASRGIRAFF,-,TRBD1,TRBJ1-1,TRBV30
TGTGCCATCACCCGGACAGAGAAAGGGACTGAAGCTTTCTTT,CAITRTEKGTEAFF,-,-,TRBJ1-1,TRBV10-3
TGCGCCAGCAGCTACGGTATCCGGACAGGGGGCAACACCGGGGAGCTGTTTTTT,CASSYGIRTGGNTGELFF,few,TRBD1,TRBJ2-2,TRBV5-1
TGTGCCAGCTCACGTCAGACAGGGGGCGCTTCGGGGTACACCTTC,CASSRQTGGASGYTF,-,TRBD1,TRBJ1-2,TRBV18
TGTGCCAGTACTAGCGGGAGGTCTGGCTACGAGCAGTGCTTC,CASTSGRSGYEQCF,-,TRBD2,TRBJ2-7,TRBV19
TGTGCCAGCAGTTCCTTCCCCGGGGAGCTGTTTTTT,CASSSFPGELFF,-,-,TRBJ2-2,TRBV27
TGTGCCAGCAGCTTGGACAGCAACACTGAAGCTTTCTTT,CASSLDSNTEAFF,-,-,TRBJ1-1,TRBV5-6
TGTGCCAGCAGCTCGGTTACAGGGGGCGCAACAGGGGCCAACGTCCTGACTTTC,CASSSVTGGATGANVLTF,-,TRBD1,TRBJ2-6,TRBV5-6
TGTGCCAGCAGCCCAGGGACTAGCGGGGGGGCAGCAAGTGAGCAGTTCTTC,CASSPGTSGGAASEQFF,-,TRBD2,TRBJ2-1,TRBV5-5
TGTGCCTGGAGTGTACCTTGGGCCCTAGGGGACACTGAAGCTTTCTTT,CAWSVPWALGDTEAFF,once,-,TRBJ1-1,TRBV30
TGTGCCACCAGCAGAGACCGACGGACAGGGGGTACGATGAGGCAGTTCTTC,CATSRDRRTGGTMRQFF,-,TRBD1,TRBJ2-1,TRBV15
TGTGCCAGCTCATCGGGGTACAATCAGCCCCAGCATTTT,CASSSGYNQPQHF,-,-,TRBJ1-5,TRBV18
TGTGCCATCAGGGTAGCGGGGGGGCCATCCGAGCAGTACTTC,CAIRVAGGPSEQYF,once,TRBD2,TRBJ2-7,TRBV10-3
TGTGCCAGCAGCGTAGGGACAGGGAAACACACAAAGAGCTCTGGAAACACCATATATTTT,CASSVGTGKHTKSSGNTIYF,-,TRBD1,TRBJ1-3,TRBV9
TGTGCCAGCAGCTATCTCAAGGCAGGGGGCGGGGAAAACACTGAAGCTTTCTTT,CASSYLKAGGGENTEAFF,-,TRBD1,TRBJ1-1,TRBV5-8
TGTGCCAGCAGCCCCCTCCAGGAAAGGGGCGGCTACACCTTC,CASSPLQERGGYTF,few,-,TRBJ1-2,TRBV11-2
TGTGCCAGCAGTTTACGACAGGGGGCAAGAGATACGCAGTATTTT,CASSLRQGARDTQYF,-,TRBD1,TRBJ2-3,TRBV27
TGTGCCTGGAGTGTGGGACTGCGGCCCCAGCATTTT,CAWSVGLRPQHF,-,-,TRBJ1-5,TRBV30
TGTGCCAGCAGCCCCCACGGGGACTTATCCTACAATGAGCAGTTCTTC,CASSPHGDLSYNEQFF,once,-,TRBJ2-1,TRBV11-3
TGTGCCAGTAGTTCCCGACAGGGTCTTACTAATTATGGCTACACCTTC,CASSSRQGLTNYGYTF,-,TRBD1,TRBJ1-2,TRBV19
TGTGCCAGTAGTAGGTCAGGTACCCAAACTAACTATGGCTACACCTTC,CASSRSGTQTNYGYTF,-,-,TRBJ1-2,TRBV19
TGTGCCAGCAGCGCGGAGGGGGCAGGTTTGCCGCGGAGAACCTATAATTCACCCCTCCACTTT,CASSAEGAGLPRRTYNSPLHF,-,TRBD1,TRBJ1-6,TRBV9
TGTGCCAGCAGCTCAGGACTAGCGGGGGGGGAGCAGTTCTTC,CASSSGLAGGEQFF,-,TRBD2,TRBJ2-1,TRBV7-2
TGTGCCATCAGTGAGAGGGGGCCTGAGGGTGGCTACACCTTC,CAISERGPEGGYTF,few,TRBD1,TRBJ1-2,TRBV10-3
TGTGCCACCAAGGCCCCAGGGAGCAATCAGCCCCAGCATTTT,CATKAPGSNQPQHF,-,-,TRBJ1-5,TRBV24-1
TGTGCCAGTAGTCCACGGGCCCTGGGGGGACCCACAGATACGCAGTATTTT,CASSPRALGGPTDTQYF,-,-,TRBJ2-3,TRBV19
TGTGCCAGCGACAACTCTGGAAACACCATATATTTT,CASDNSGNTIYF,-,-,TRBJ1-3,TRBV12-3/TRBV12-4
TGTGCCAGCAGCCAGAGGGCAGCTCGCTATGGCTACACCTTC,CASSQRAARYGYTF,-,-,TRBJ1-2,TRBV3-1/TRBV3-2
TGTGCCAGCAGCCCCGGGACAGGCCGCACCGGGGAGCTGTTTTTT,CASSPGTGRTGELFF,-,TRBD1,TRBJ2-2,TRBV7-2